This T cell receptor beta chain is from a study of blood T cell repertoires in COVID-19. How the authors handled the data: Amplification with reference gene primers provided the estimates of nucleated cell counts. Libraries were prepared by immunoSEQ multiplex PCR; TCRdb keeps only in-frame clonotypes and omits some of them. From that table come the V and J calls and clone size; the DNA was used to work out D and trimming. The sample contains some 190,000 clones, more than 80% of which appear only once. This CDR3 contains 15 residues. V lost 0 bases, J lost 6 bases, and 1 base stayed unmatched. Germline CDR1 reads SGDLS; CDR2 reads YYNGEE.

J is TRBJ1-6 and V is TRBV9; 9 bases are a match to TRBD1. This TCR was recovered from a woman aged 60-75 years with acute or convalescent COVID-19. Input material: peripheral blood. The CDR3 DNA reads TGTGCCAGCAGCGTAGGGGACAGGGTTAATTCACCCCTCCACTTT. Protein product: CASSVGDRVNSPLHF.